This entry lists 11 T cell receptor beta chains sequenced from one sample in a study of blood T cell repertoires in COVID-19. Sequencing used immunoSEQ multiplex PCR; TCRdb keeps in-frame clones, though not all of them. The table includes 200,000 or so clones, less than 90% detected once. The sequencing sample was made of peripheral blood. The receptor source for this set is a woman aged 60-70 years who had recovered from COVID-19.

This clone was seen a few times. The chain carries TRBV7-8 and TRBJ1-1; TRBD1 matches at 9 bases. From germline, CDR1 is SGHVS and CDR2 FQNEAQ. J gave up 6 bases and V 1 base, and 3 bases lay outside the gene matches. This CDR3 has 14 residues. The CDR3 region is CASSLDRGQSEAFF. The CDR3 DNA is TGTGCCAGCAGCTTAGACAGGGGGCAGTCTGAAGCTTTCTTT. The variable domain in full, completed from reference TRBV7-8 and TRBJ1-1, reads GAGVSQSPRYKVAKRGQDVALRCDPISGHVSLFWYQQALGQGPEFLTYFQNEAQLDKSGLPSDRFFAERPEGSVSTLKIQRTQQEDSAVYLCASSLDRGQSEAFFGQGTRLTVV.

The chain recombines TRBV6-1 with TRBJ1-1; possible D gene TRBD1, 5 bases. The CDR3 covers 15 residues. V lost 2 bases and J lost 5, with 15 bases in between. CDR1 and CDR2 from the germline V gene are MNHNS and SASEGT. The CDR3 region has the DNA TGTGCCAGCAGTGAATCCTCAGGGAGGGAGACTGAAGCTTTCTTT. Amino acids: CASSESSGRETEAFF.

Only one count was recorded for this clone. The rearrangement joins TRBV6-5 to TRBJ1-2; 10 nucleotides agree with TRBD1. The germline gives CDR1 MNHEY, CDR2 SVGAGI. Trimming took 7 bases from V and 5 from J; bases not matched to a gene: 4. The CDR3 totals 13 residues. CDR3 sequence reads: CASTLDRGYGYTF. In nucleotides, the CDR3 is TGTGCCAGCACCCTGGACAGGGGGTATGGCTACACCTTC.

This clone was seen only once. The V call is TRBV7-9, the J call TRBJ2-1; TRBD1 agrees at 10 bases. The CDR3 loop spans 16 amino acids. In germline, CDR1 is SEHNR, CDR2 FQNEAQ (reference sequence). The V and J ends lost 5 bases and 1 base, in that order; junction bases with no gene match: 5. DNA for the CDR3: TGTGCCAGCAGCCCCCGGGACAGGGGATCCTACAATGAGCAGTTCTTC. This sequence encodes CASSPRDRGSYNEQFF.

In its sample, this clone was seen once. V is TRBV4-2 and J is TRBJ1-4; D uncertain. CDR3 length equals 15 residues. V dropped 0 bases and J dropped 8 bases, with 13 bases sitting between them. Germline loops: CDR1 LGHNA, CDR2 YNFKEQ. The CDR3 loop is CASSQDGRVQEKLFF. The CDR3, as DNA: TGTGCCAGCAGCCAAGATGGGCGAGTCCAGGAAAAACTGTTTTTT.

V usage is TRBV5-1 and J usage is TRBJ2-2, with D perhaps TRBD1 (6 bases). The germline gives CDR1 SGHRS, CDR2 YFSETQ. The CDR3 is made up of 18 amino acids. Trimming pared 3 bases from V and 2 bases from J, leaving 20 bases between. The CDR3 loop is CASSSGTTPTTNTGELFF. The CDR3 DNA is TGCGCCAGCAGCTCCGGGACAACCCCCACCACTAACACCGGGGAGCTGTTTTTT.

The genes are TRBV7-3 and TRBJ1-3; tentative D call: TRBD1 (5 bases). This CDR3 is built from 15 residues. CDR1 and CDR2 from the germline V gene are SGHTA and FQGTGA. The germline V and J ends were trimmed by 3 bases and 2 bases, with 11 bases remaining between them. The CDR3 DNA is TGTGCCAGCAGCTTCATGGGAGGGGCTGGAAACACCATATATTTT. This sequence encodes CASSFMGGAGNTIYF.

The CDR3 region is CASSRPGQNEKLFF. In DNA, the CDR3 is TGTGCCAGCAGCCGCCCGGGACAGAATGAAAAACTGTTTTTT. V and J are TRBV14 and TRBJ1-4, with TRBD1 matching over 7 bases. The V segment lost 4 bases and the J segment 5 bases; nucleotides outside the gene matches: 4. From germline, CDR1 is SGHDN and CDR2 FVKESK. This CDR3 contains 14 residues.

CDR3 amino acids: CAISDRRTGTDQPQHF. The CDR3 DNA reads as TGTGCCATCAGTGATAGGAGGACAGGGACCGATCAGCCCCAGCATTTT. The rearrangement uses TRBV10-3 and TRBJ1-5; 8 bases agree with TRBD1. CDR1 and CDR2 from the germline V gene are ENHRY and SYGVKD. J lost 5 bases, V lost 3 bases, and 9 bases had no gene match. This CDR3 region has 16 residues.

The V and J genes are TRBV9 and TRBJ2-2; 7 bases are a match to TRBD1. V gave up 0 bases and J gave up 1 base; unmatched junction bases: 0. The CDR3 has 15 residues. The germline V gene encodes CDR1 SGDLS and CDR2 YYNGEE. CDR3 sequence (DNA): TGTGCCAGCAGCGTAGGGGACAGGAACACCGGGGAGCTGTTTTTT. It is translated as CASSVGDRNTGELFF.

CDR3 sequence: CASSIWARQAMEQFF. CDR3 nucleotides: TGTGCCAGCAGCATCTGGGCCCGGCAGGCAATGGAGCAGTTCTTC. The chain recombines TRBV5-6 with TRBJ2-1; no definite D call. The CDR3 is 15 residues long. Germline CDR1 and CDR2: SGHDT and YYEEEE. V lost 4 bases and J 10 bases, leaving 21 bases between the germline ends.